These 31 T cell receptor beta chains originate from one sample sequenced in a study of early T cells in non-severe SARS-CoV-2 infection (dated by TCRdb to the early 2020s). The library was made by 5' RACE. Sequencing used a NextSeq 500. The public reads were quality trimmed at Q25 with fastp and then assembled into clones with MiXCR by TCRdb, keeping productive beta chains. Records with the same CDR3 protein are collapsed into one entry carrying the most frequent genes and DNA. This sample gives about 72,000 distinct CDR3 sequences in total; roughly a tenth of them show up just once. Around 7.3% of the sample belongs to the ten largest clones. Sequenced material: whole blood, taken at baseline. These receptors were obtained from an adult who was a healthcare worker with PCR-confirmed SARS-CoV-2 infection or an uninfected control (not recorded which).

The chain employs TRBV4-3 and TRBJ2-3; possibly TRBD2 for D (6 bases). This CDR3 has 15 amino acids. Trimming shortened V by 4 bases and J by 0 bases, and 11 bases separated the two germline ends. Germline V gives CDR1 LGHNA, CDR2 YSLEER. The CDR3 DNA follows: TGCGCCAGCAGCCGGGACTTATCTAGCACAGATACGCAGTATTTT. Its translation: CASSRDLSSTDTQYF.

This CDR3 reads CASSLEQGQETQYF. The DNA for the CDR3 is TGTGCCAGCAGCTTAGAACAGGGCCAGGAGACCCAGTACTTC. The rearrangement links TRBV11-2 to TRBJ2-5; TRBD1 is a possible D gene (6 bases). Germline CDR1 reads SGHAT; CDR2 reads FQNNGV. The CDR3 is made up of 14 amino acids. Trimming left V 0 bases short and J 5 bases short, with 10 bases between.

The genes are TRBV5-5 and TRBJ2-5; the match to TRBD1 covers 7 bases. This CDR3 has 13 amino acids. With V trimmed by 5 bases and J by 3 bases, 4 bases remained unmatched. Germline assignment: CDR1 SGHKS and CDR2 YYEKEE (reference sequence). Written as DNA, the CDR3 is TGTGCCAGCAGTTCCGGGACAGAAGAGACCCAGTACTTC. It yields the protein CASSSGTEETQYF.

The chain employs TRBV2 and TRBJ2-5, with D tentatively TRBD1 or TRBD2 (5 bases each). V lost 3 bases and J 5 bases, leaving 16 bases between the germline ends. The germline V gene encodes CDR1 SNHLY and CDR2 FYNNEI. This CDR3 is built from 15 residues. CDR3 in DNA: TGTGCCAGCAGTGAGGCAACCGGGGCCGTGGAGACCCAGTACTTC. The encoded protein is CASSEATGAVETQYF.

Many counts were recorded for this clonotype. V usage is TRBV6-5 and J usage is TRBJ2-1; TRBD1 might be the D (5 bases). V lost 2 bases to trimming and J lost 8 bases, with 19 bases between them. CDR1 and CDR2 (germline): MNHEY, SVGAGI. The CDR3 extends over 16 amino acids. For the CDR3, the DNA is TGTGCCAGCAGTTACGGTGGCAGCCTCTTAGGGGATGAGCAGTTCTTC. This gives the protein CASSYGGSLLGDEQFF.

The chain combines TRBV10-3 with TRBJ2-7; tentative D call: TRBD1 (6 bases). Germline V gives CDR1 ENHRY, CDR2 SYGVKD. V was clipped by 5 bases and J by 0 bases, with 11 bases between them. This CDR3 contains 14 residues. The CDR3 reads CAISKDRSSYEQYF. CDR3 in DNA: TGTGCCATCAGTAAAGACAGGAGCTCCTACGAGCAGTACTTC.

V usage is TRBV5-1 and J usage is TRBJ2-5, with D possibly being TRBD1 or TRBD2 (5 bases each). V was pared by 0 bases and J by 4 bases, with 16 bases between. The CDR3 covers 16 residues. Germline values: CDR1 SGHRS, CDR2 YFSETQ. DNA for the CDR3: TGCGCCAGCAGCTTGGGGCAGGGTTCGGCGGGAGAGACCCAGTACTTC. Translation: CASSLGQGSAGETQYF.

To note about this clonotype: A read error may account for a junction end that differs from germline. The J gene is TRBJ1-1, the V gene TRBV5-1; weak D call: TRBD1 (6 bases). CDR3 length: 16 amino acids. Per the germline V gene, CDR1 is SGHRS and CDR2 is YFSETQ. CDR3 amino acids: CASSFSAGVANTEAFF. Written as DNA, the CDR3 is TGCGCAAGCAGCTTCTCGGCAGGGGTTGCGAACACTGAAGCTTTCTTT.

A few counts support this clonotype. The chain has TRBV21-1 and TRBJ2-7; the table's D call of TRBD2 was not tested on the DNA. TRBV21-1 is listed as a pseudogene. The CDR3 spans 12 residues. As DNA, the CDR3 is TGTGCCAGCAGCACCCTCCAGATCGAGCAGTACTTC. It encodes CASSTLQIEQYF.

The table lists this clonotype with many counts. CDR3 DNA sequence: TGTGCCAGTAGTACCCTCCTAGCGGGGGGACCGAACACCGGGGAGCTGTTTTTT. Translation: CASSTLLAGGPNTGELFF. V and J are TRBV19 and TRBJ2-2; 11 bases fit TRBD2. Germline CDR1 is LNHDA and CDR2 is SQIVND (reference sequence). V trimming: 4 bases; J trimming: 0 bases; junction bases outside the gene matches: 7. CDR3 length equals 18 residues.

The chain links TRBV11-2 to TRBJ2-3; 9 bases are a match to TRBD1. The CDR3 has 16 residues. Germline V gene sequence: CDR1 SGHAT, CDR2 FQNNGV. With 4 bases clipped from V and 6 bases from J, the junction kept 11 bases outside the gene matches. For the CDR3, the DNA is TGTGCCAGCAGCTCCCTCCCGGGACAGGGTTACGATACGCAGTATTTT. As protein: CASSSLPGQGYDTQYF.

In this sample, this clonotype is medium-sized (0.01 to 0.1%). The J gene is TRBJ1-5, the V gene TRBV5-6; D gene ambiguous. The V and J ends lost 2 bases and 3 bases respectively, with 9 bases between them. Germline V CDR1 and CDR2: SGHDT, YYEEEE. The CDR3 contains 14 residues. Here the CDR3 DNA reads TGTGCCAGCAGCTTTCGAGCCACCAATCAGCCCCAGCATTTT. Its protein is CASSFRATNQPQHF.

This clonotype was observed a few times. V gene TRBV4-3 combines with J gene TRBJ2-7, with TRBD1 matching over 8 bases. V lost 4 bases to trimming and J lost 1 base; unmatched junction nucleotides: 9. Germline-derived CDR1 and CDR2 are LGHNA and YSLEER. CDR3 size: 16 residues. CDR3 nucleotide sequence: TGCGCCAGCAGCCGAGAACCAGGGGGCGCTTCCTACGAGCAGTACTTC. It specifies CASSREPGGASYEQYF.

The chain carries TRBV6-2 or TRBV6-3 and TRBJ2-3; 11 bases match TRBD2. CDR1 is MNHEY and CDR2 is SVGEGT in the germline V gene. V was clipped by 2 bases and J by 4 bases; unmatched bases: 5. This CDR3 has 16 amino acids. The chain's CDR3 is CASSYQGLAGADTQYF. The CDR3 DNA reads as TGTGCCAGCAGTTACCAAGGACTAGCGGGTGCAGATACGCAGTATTTT.

This clonotype was picked up many times. J is TRBJ2-2 and V is TRBV12-3 or TRBV12-4; D call uncertain. V was trimmed by 6 bases and J by 1 base, leaving 15 bases between them. CDR3 length: 16 amino acids. The CDR3 nucleotides read TGTGCCAGCAGGGCAGGAGCAAAATTGAACACCGGGGAGCTGTTTTTT. As protein: CASRAGAKLNTGELFF.

This rearrangement joins TRBV5-4 to TRBJ2-3; 9 bases line up with TRBD2. Germline CDR1 is SGHNT and CDR2 is YYREEE (reference sequence). J was trimmed by 3 bases and V by 3 bases; bases with no gene match: 5. CDR3 length: 15 residues. The CDR3 coding sequence is TGTGCCAGCAGCTCCCCGGGACTAGCAACAGATACGCAGTATTTT. Its translation is CASSSPGLATDTQYF.

There are many counts of this clonotype. The gene calls are TRBV11-2 and TRBJ1-2; perhaps TRBD1 as D (5 bases). Deletions cut 5 bases from V and 1 base from J, with 14 bases between. This CDR3 is 15 amino acids long. The germline V gene has CDR1 SGHAT and CDR2 FQNNGV. The CDR3 sequence: CASSLGASGNYGYTF. Written as DNA, the CDR3 is TGTGCCAGCAGCCTTGGGGCCTCGGGTAACTATGGCTACACCTTC.

This clonotype was counted between two and nine times. V is TRBV6-2 or TRBV6-3 and J is TRBJ1-2; D call uncertain. CDR3 length: 15 residues. Trimming took 4 bases from V and 1 from J, leaving 13 bases between them. CDR1 MNHEY and CDR2 SVGEGT come from the germline V gene. In nucleotides, the CDR3 is TGTGCCAGCAGTTCGACCATGGCTTTTAACTATGGCTACACCTTC. It yields the protein CASSSTMAFNYGYTF.

The chain joins TRBV3-1 to TRBJ2-7; D perhaps matches TRBD2 (6 bases). Germline assignment: CDR1 LGHDT and CDR2 YNNKEL (reference sequence). With 2 bases removed from V and 2 bases from J, the gap between germline ends came to 13 bases. The CDR3 is 15 residues long. The CDR3 region is CASSQTWDFTYEQYF. The CDR3 coding sequence is TGTGCCAGCAGCCAAACCTGGGACTTCACCTACGAGCAGTACTTC.

This clonotype was detected many times. This sequence joins TRBV15 and TRBJ1-3; D gene uncertain. There are 17 residues in the CDR3. The V gene lost 0 bases and the J gene lost 0 bases, with 12 bases spanning the gap. Germline-derived CDR1 and CDR2 are LNHNV and YYDKDF (reference sequence). CDR3 sequence reads: CATSRDPGRYSGNTIYF. CDR3 nucleotides: TGTGCCACCAGCAGAGACCCCGGACGTTACTCTGGAAACACCATATATTTT.

This rearrangement joins TRBV29-1 to TRBJ2-7, with D hard to call. CDR1 SQVTM and CDR2 ANQGSEA come from the germline V gene. The CDR3 extends over 11 amino acids. V lost 7 bases to trimming and J lost 3 bases, with 10 bases between them. This chain's CDR3 is CSARMGYEQYF. CDR3 nucleotides: TGCAGCGCACGGATGGGCTACGAGCAGTACTTC.

The chain has TRBV6-6 and TRBJ2-1; 12 bases are a match to TRBD2. Germline V gene lookup returns CDR1 MNHNY and CDR2 SVGAGI (reference sequence). J gave up 8 bases and V 7 bases, and 3 bases lay outside the gene matches. The CDR3 totals 13 residues. The CDR3 loop reads CASKLAGGDEQFF. CDR3 DNA: TGTGCCAGCAAACTAGCGGGGGGTGATGAGCAGTTCTTC.

This clonotype was picked up a small number of times. Here the CDR3 DNA reads TGTGCCATCAGAGGGGGGGCCTACAATGAGCAGTTCTTC. Protein sequence: CAIRGGAYNEQFF. V is TRBV10-3 and J is TRBJ2-1; weak D call: TRBD2 (7 bases). CDR3 length equals 13 residues. Germline assignment: CDR1 ENHRY and CDR2 SYGVKD. Deletions cut 6 bases from V and 2 bases from J, with 8 bases between.

The table lists this clonotype with many counts. CDR3 protein: CASSRQTGSGHNEQFF. The CDR3 nucleotides read TGTGCCAGCAGTCGACAGACAGGGAGCGGTCACAATGAGCAGTTCTTC. The genes are TRBV6-2 or TRBV6-3 and TRBJ2-1, with TRBD1 matching 7 bases. The V gene's germline CDR1 is MNHEY and CDR2 SVGEGT. CDR3 length: 16 residues. V shed 5 bases and J 5 bases; nucleotides not matched to a gene: 12.

This clonotype was detected a few times. The rearrangement joins TRBV5-1 to TRBJ2-7, with 10 positions matching TRBD1. Germline loops: CDR1 SGHRS, CDR2 YFSETQ. V lost 4 bases to trimming and J lost 1 base; unmatched junction nucleotides: 5. The CDR3 length is 15 residues. The CDR3 nucleotides are TGCGCCAGCAGCGAACCGGGACAGGGGTCCTACGAGCAGTACTTC. Protein product: CASSEPGQGSYEQYF.

In this sample, this clonotype turned up a few times. The chain carries TRBV27 and TRBJ2-2, with no clear D. Germline loops: CDR1 MNHEY, CDR2 SMNVEV (reference sequence). The V gene lost 2 bases and the J gene lost 5 bases, with 12 bases spanning the gap. This CDR3 spans 15 amino acids. CDR3 sequence reads: CASSLDTRETGELFF. The CDR3 DNA sequence: TGTGCCAGCAGTTTAGACACCCGTGAGACCGGGGAGCTGTTTTTT.

This clonotype turned up a few times. The CDR3 spells CASSLLGSSYNEQFF. The CDR3 coding sequence is TGTGCCAGCAGTTTATTAGGTAGCTCCTACAATGAGCAGTTCTTC. V is TRBV27 and J is TRBJ2-1; D is undetermined. V shed 1 base and J shed 0 bases, with 7 bases lying between them. Germline values: CDR1 MNHEY, CDR2 SMNVEV (reference sequence). The CDR3 loop spans 15 amino acids.

The CDR3 sequence is CASSPRDSRTGELFF. The CDR3, as DNA: TGCGCCAGCAGCCCACGGGACAGCCGCACCGGGGAGCTGTTTTTT. The V call is TRBV4-3, the J call TRBJ2-2; 7 bases are a match to TRBD1. The V gene end was trimmed by 4 bases and the J gene end by 4 bases; junction bases not matched to a gene: 6. This CDR3 is 15 amino acids long. CDR1 and CDR2 (germline): LGHNA, YSLEER.

This clonotype was picked up many times. The rearrangement uses TRBV27 and TRBJ2-3; 12 nucleotides align to TRBD2. The trim removed 11 bases at V and 5 bases at J, leaving 11 bases unmatched. The germline V gene has CDR1 MNHEY and CDR2 SMNVEV (reference sequence). The CDR3 is 15 residues long. CDR3 loop: CAVTSGGRLGDTQYF. The DNA for the CDR3 is TGTGCCGTGACTAGCGGGGGCCGGTTGGGAGATACGCAGTATTTT.

The chain recombines TRBV7-8 with TRBJ1-6, with a tentative D call TRBD1 (5 bases). CDR3 length: 17 amino acids. CDR1 is SGHVS, CDR2 FQNEAQ, per germline. V lost 3 bases and J 8 bases, leaving 20 bases between the germline ends. Here the CDR3 DNA reads TGTGCCAGCAGCTTGAATCTCCGTCGGGACGGGGATTCACCCCTCCACTTT. This sequence encodes CASSLNLRRDGDSPLHF. Full variable domain (rest looked up from reference TRBV7-8 and TRBJ1-6): GAGVSQSPRYKVAKRGQDVALRCDPISGHVSLFWYQQALGQGPEFLTYFQNEAQLDKSGLPSDRFFAERPEGSVSTLKIQRTQQEDSAVYLCASSLNLRRDGDSPLHFGNGTRLTVT.

V is TRBV6-5 and J is TRBJ2-3; 12 positions agree with TRBD2. With 0 bases clipped from V and 1 base from J, the junction kept 17 bases outside the gene matches. In germline, CDR1 is MNHEY, CDR2 SVGAGI. This CDR3 region has 22 residues. The CDR3 nucleotides read TGTGCCAGCAGTTACTCCTACGGTCCGGGTGCTAGCGGGGGGGCCGGCACAGATACGCAGTATTTT. Amino acids: CASSYSYGPGASGGAGTDTQYF.